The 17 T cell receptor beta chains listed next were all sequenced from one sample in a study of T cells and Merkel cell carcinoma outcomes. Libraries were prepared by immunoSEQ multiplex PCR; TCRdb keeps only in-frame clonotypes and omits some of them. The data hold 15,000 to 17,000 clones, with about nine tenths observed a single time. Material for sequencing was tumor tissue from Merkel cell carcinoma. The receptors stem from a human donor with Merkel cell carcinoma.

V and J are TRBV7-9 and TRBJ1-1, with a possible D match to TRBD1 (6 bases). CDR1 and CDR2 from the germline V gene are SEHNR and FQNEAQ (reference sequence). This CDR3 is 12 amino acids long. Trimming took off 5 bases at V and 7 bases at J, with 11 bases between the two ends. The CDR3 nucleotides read TGTGCCAGCAGCCCCGGACAGCTTGAAGCTTTCTTT. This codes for CASSPGQLEAFF. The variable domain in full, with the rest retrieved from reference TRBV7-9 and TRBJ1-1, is DTGVSQNPRHKITKRGQNVTFRCDPISEHNRLYWYRQTLGQGPEFLTYFQNEAQLEKSRLLSDRFSAERPKGSFSTLEIQRTEQGDSAMYLCASSPGQLEAFFGQGTRLTVV.

The CDR3 loop reads CAWTFGGRNTGELFF. As DNA, the CDR3 is TGTGCCTGGACGTTCGGGGGGCGGAACACCGGGGAGCTGTTTTTT. This rearrangement joins TRBV30 to TRBJ2-2; weak D call: TRBD2 (7 bases). The CDR3 is 15 amino acids. CDR1 and CDR2 (germline): GTSNPN, SVGIG (reference sequence). Trimming took off 4 bases at V and 1 base at J, with 13 bases between the two ends.

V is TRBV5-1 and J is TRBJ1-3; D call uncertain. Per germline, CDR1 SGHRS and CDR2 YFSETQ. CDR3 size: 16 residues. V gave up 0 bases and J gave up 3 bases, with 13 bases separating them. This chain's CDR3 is CASSLEPGNGGNTIYF. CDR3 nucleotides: TGCGCCAGCAGCTTGGAACCCGGAAATGGTGGAAACACCATATATTTT.

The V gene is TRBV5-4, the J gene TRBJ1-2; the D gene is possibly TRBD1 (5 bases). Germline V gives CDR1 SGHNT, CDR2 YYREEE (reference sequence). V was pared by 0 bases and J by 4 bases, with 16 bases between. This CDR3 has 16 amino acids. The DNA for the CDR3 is TGTGCCAGCAGCTTGGGGGGGGAGCTCTCAGCCTATGGCTACACCTTC. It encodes CASSLGGELSAYGYTF.

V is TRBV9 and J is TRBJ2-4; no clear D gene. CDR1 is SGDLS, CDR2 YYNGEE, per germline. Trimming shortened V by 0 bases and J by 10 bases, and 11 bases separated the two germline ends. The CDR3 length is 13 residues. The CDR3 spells CASSVEGSRIQYF. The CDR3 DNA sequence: TGTGCCAGCAGCGTAGAGGGCAGCCGGATTCAGTACTTC. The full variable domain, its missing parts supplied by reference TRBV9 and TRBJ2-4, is DSGVTQTPKHLITATGQRVTLRCSPRSGDLSVYWYQQSLDQGLQFLIQYYNGEERAKGNILERFSAQQFPDLHSELNLSSLELGDSALYFCASSVEGSRIQYFGAGTRLSVL.

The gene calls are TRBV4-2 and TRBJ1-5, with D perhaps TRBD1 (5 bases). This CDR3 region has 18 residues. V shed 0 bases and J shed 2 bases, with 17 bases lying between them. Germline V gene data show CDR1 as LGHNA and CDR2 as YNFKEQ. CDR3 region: CASSQEVGGEIRNQPQHF. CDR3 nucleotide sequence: TGTGCCAGCAGCCAAGAGGTAGGAGGGGAGATACGCAATCAGCCCCAGCATTTT.

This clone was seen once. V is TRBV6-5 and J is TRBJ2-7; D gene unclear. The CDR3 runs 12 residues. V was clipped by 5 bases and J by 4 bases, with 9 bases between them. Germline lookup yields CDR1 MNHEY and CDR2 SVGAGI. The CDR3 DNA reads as TGTGCCAGCAGTGAATACGGGTACGAGCAGTACTTC. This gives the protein CASSEYGYEQYF.

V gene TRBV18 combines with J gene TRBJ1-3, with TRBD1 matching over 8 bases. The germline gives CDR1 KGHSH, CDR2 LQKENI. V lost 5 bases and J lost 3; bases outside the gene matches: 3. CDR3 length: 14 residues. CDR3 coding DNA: TGTGCCAGCTCAACCGGGACAGGTGGAAACACCATATATTTT. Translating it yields CASSTGTGGNTIYF.

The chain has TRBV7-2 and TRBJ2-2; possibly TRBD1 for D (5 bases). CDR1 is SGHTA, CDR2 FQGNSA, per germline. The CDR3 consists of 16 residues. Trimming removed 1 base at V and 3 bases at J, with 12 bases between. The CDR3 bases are TGTGCCAGCAGCTTAGTCCCAGACAGATACACCGGGGAGCTGTTTTTT. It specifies CASSLVPDRYTGELFF.

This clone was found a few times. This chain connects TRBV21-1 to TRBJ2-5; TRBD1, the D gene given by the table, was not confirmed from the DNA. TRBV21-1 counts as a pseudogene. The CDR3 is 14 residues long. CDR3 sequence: CASSPAGVQETQYF. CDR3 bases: TGTGCCAGCAGCCCAGCAGGGGTACAAGAGACCCAGTACTTC.

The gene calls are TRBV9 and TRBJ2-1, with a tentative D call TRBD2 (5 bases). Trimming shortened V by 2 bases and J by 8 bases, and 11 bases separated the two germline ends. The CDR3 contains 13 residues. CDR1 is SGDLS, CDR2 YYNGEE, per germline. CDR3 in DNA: TGTGCCAGCAGCGTGTTCGGACTGGATGAGCAGTTCTTC. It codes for CASSVFGLDEQFF.

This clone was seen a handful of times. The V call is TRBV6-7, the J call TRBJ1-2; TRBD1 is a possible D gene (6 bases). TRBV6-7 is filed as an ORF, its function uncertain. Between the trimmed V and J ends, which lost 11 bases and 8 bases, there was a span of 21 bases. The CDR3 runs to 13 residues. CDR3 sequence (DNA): TGTGCCGGCGGGTTTGGGGGGGCGAAGGGCTACACCTTC. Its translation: CAGGFGGAKGYTF.

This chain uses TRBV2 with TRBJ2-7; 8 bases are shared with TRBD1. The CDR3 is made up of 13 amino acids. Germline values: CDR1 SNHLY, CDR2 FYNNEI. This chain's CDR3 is CAGQGAGEYEQYF. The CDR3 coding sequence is TGTGCGGGGCAGGGGGCAGGAGAATACGAGCAGTACTTC.

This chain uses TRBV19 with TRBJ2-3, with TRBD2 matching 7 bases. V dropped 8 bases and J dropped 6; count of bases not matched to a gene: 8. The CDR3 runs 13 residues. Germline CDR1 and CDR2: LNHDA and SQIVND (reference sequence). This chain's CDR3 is CASAGTKGDTQYF. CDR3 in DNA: TGTGCCAGTGCCGGGACTAAAGGTGATACGCAGTATTTT.

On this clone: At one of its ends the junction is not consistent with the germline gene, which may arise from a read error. Here the CDR3 reads CASRPYWAGNIIYF. The CDR3 DNA sequence: TGTGCCAGCAGACCCTATTGGGCTGGAAACATCATATATTTT. The rearrangement uses TRBV7-9 and TRBJ1-3; D gene unclear. Germline CDR1 reads SEHNR; CDR2 reads FQNEAQ (reference sequence). The CDR3 is 14 amino acids.

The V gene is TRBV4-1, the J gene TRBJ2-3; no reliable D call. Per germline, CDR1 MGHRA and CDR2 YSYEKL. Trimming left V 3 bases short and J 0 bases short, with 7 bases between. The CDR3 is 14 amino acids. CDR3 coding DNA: TGCGCCAGCAGCCAGGGAAAAAGCACAGATACGCAGTATTTT. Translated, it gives CASSQGKSTDTQYF.

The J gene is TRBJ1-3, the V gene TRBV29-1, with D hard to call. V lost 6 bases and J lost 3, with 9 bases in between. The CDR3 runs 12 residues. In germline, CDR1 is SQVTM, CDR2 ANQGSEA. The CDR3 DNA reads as TGCAGCGTATTGAGGCTTGGAAACACCATATATTTT. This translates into CSVLRLGNTIYF.